This T cell receptor (beta chain) was found in a study of T cell responses to AZD1222 COVID-19 vaccine. Some clones are missing from TCRdb's copy, which holds only in-frame ones; the method was immunoSEQ multiplex PCR. Among roughly 150,000 clones listed, around 88% were seen once. V was clipped by 7 bases and J by 4 bases, with 8 bases between them. CDR1 and CDR2 (germline): MNHEY, SMNVEV (reference sequence). This CDR3 is 11 amino acids long. The sequencing used peripheral blood, collected on day 0 of AZD1222 vaccination. The TCR originated in an adult in good health. V gene TRBV27 combines with J gene TRBJ2-7, with a tentative D call TRBD2 (5 bases). As DNA, the CDR3 is TGTGCCAGCAATAGAGGGTACGAGCAGTACTTC. This codes for CASNRGYEQYF.